Listed below are T cell receptor beta chains from one sample, sequenced in a study of blood T cell repertoires in COVID-19. The protocol was immunoSEQ multiplex PCR, while the TCRdb copy is restricted to in-frame clones and leaves out a portion. The data contain approximately 320,000 clones, around nine tenths of them seen just once; the ten biggest clones take up approximately 10%. The sample comprised peripheral blood. All receptors come from a woman under 40 with COVID-19, enrolled during active disease. The CDR3 runs from the conserved cysteine through the conserved F or W.

v_call cdr3_aa
TRBV2 CATRADGNTIYF
TRBV29-1 CSVASNSYEQYF
TRBV3-1/TRBV3-2 CASSQGTQYNGNTIYF
TRBV4-1 CASSQDGTATDTQYF
TRBV29-1 CSVNEGPANTQYF
TRBV2 CASSDGYEQFF
TRBV12-3/TRBV12-4 CASSFGQGGGYTF
TRBV12-3/TRBV12-4 CASSHGTRRYRYF
TRBV15 CATSPNRAADTQYF
TRBV10-3 CASTGAGGETQYF
TRBV7-9 CASSQTGTGLLGEKLFF
TRBV18 CASSTDRGNTIYF
TRBV6-5 CASSRRGENYGYTF
TRBV6-5 CASSYETRPYEQYF
TRBV7-8 CASRSGTGRTPLHF
TRBV11-2 CASSPGEDAINSPLHF
TRBV28 CASSLRRGGFYNEQFF
TRBV18 CASSPGGSEAFF
TRBV11-2 CASSLDVGGPGETQYF
TRBV4-1 CASSQTYGAGGLDTQYF